One and the same sample provided the 20 T cell receptor beta chains below, sequenced in a study of blood T cell repertoires in COVID-19 (dated by TCRdb to 2018 to 2021). The method was the immunoSEQ multiplex PCR assay. Sourced from immuneACCESS, this table was stored by TCRdb with only in-frame sequences that have V and J called. A share of the clones is absent; for the studies checked, an unresolved V gene accounts for under half, and the remainder has no known explanation. The sample data list 150,000 to 200,000 clones, and 88% of these were observed just once. The ten largest clones add up to about 4.4% of the sample. The specimen was peripheral blood. Receptor source: a human donor in a cohort sampled during active COVID-19.

The rearrangement uses TRBV28 and TRBJ1-6, with TRBD1 identical over 9 bases. There are 13 residues in the CDR3. Unmatched junction bases numbered 4, after V lost 6 bases and J lost 10 bases. Germline loops: CDR1 MDHEN, CDR2 SYDVKM. In nucleotides, the CDR3 is TGTGCCAGCAGCGGGACAGGGAAGTCACCCCTCCACTTT. This translates into CASSGTGKSPLHF.

This chain links TRBV11-2 with TRBJ1-3; D remains ambiguous. Trimming took off 1 base at V and 2 bases at J, with 6 bases between the two ends. Per the germline V gene, CDR1 is SGHAT and CDR2 is FQNNGV. The CDR3 runs 14 residues. DNA for the CDR3: TGTGCCAGCAGCTTAGTCGGGACTGGAAACACCATATATTTT. Protein: CASSLVGTGNTIYF.

The genes are TRBV20-1 and TRBJ1-5; 9 bases line up with TRBD1. Germline assignment: CDR1 DFQATT and CDR2 SNEGSKA (reference sequence). This CDR3 has 14 residues. V lost 3 bases to trimming and J lost 6 bases; unmatched junction nucleotides: 6. The DNA of the CDR3 is TGCAGTGCTAGTAAGGACAGGGGCGGTCAGCCCCAGCATTTT. Amino acid sequence: CSASKDRGGQPQHF.

This chain links TRBV5-6 with TRBJ2-7; D gene uncertain. Germline assignment: CDR1 SGHDT and CDR2 YYEEEE. Trimming took 2 bases from V and 0 from J, leaving 9 bases between them. The length of the CDR3 is 14 residues. The CDR3 region has the DNA TGTGCCAGCAGCTTAACAGCAAACTCCTACGAGCAGTACTTC. It codes for CASSLTANSYEQYF.

J is TRBJ1-1 and V is TRBV9; D uncertain. Germline loops: CDR1 SGDLS, CDR2 YYNGEE. The CDR3 is made up of 14 amino acids. Deletions cut 2 bases from V and 2 bases from J, with 10 bases between. DNA for the CDR3: TGTGCCAGCAGCGTTGACAATACTAACACTGAAGCTTTCTTT. Amino acid sequence: CASSVDNTNTEAFF.

The chain recombines TRBV28 with TRBJ1-2; TRBD1 aligns across 8 bases. Germline loops: CDR1 MDHEN, CDR2 SYDVKM. The CDR3 extends over 15 amino acids. V dropped 5 bases and J dropped 7; count of bases not matched to a gene: 12. CDR3 nucleotides: TGTGCCAGCAGTCCCCAGGACAGGGAGACCGCTGGCTACACCTTC. Protein product: CASSPQDRETAGYTF.

The chain has TRBV14 and TRBJ1-1; D is uncertain. CDR1 is SGHDN, CDR2 FVKESK, per germline. The CDR3 has 15 residues. Trimming took 4 bases from V and 4 from J, leaving 16 bases between them. Here the CDR3 DNA reads TGTGCCAGCAGCCCGGACCCCGGGATCCTCACTGAAGCTTTCTTT. Encoded protein: CASSPDPGILTEAFF. The full variable domain, rest sourced from reference TRBV14 and TRBJ1-1, is EAGVTQFPSHSVIEKGQTVTLRCDPISGHDNLYWYRRVMGKEIKFLLHFVKESKQDESGMPNNRFLAERTGGTYSTLKVQPAELEDSGVYFCASSPDPGILTEAFFGQGTRLTVV.

The V and J genes are TRBV5-1 and TRBJ2-5; tentative D call: TRBD1 (6 bases). V gave up 4 bases and J gave up 5 bases, with 18 bases separating them. Germline V gene data show CDR1 as SGHRS and CDR2 as YFSETQ. This CDR3 is built from 15 residues. CDR3 bases: TGCGCCAGCAGCCCTCTGGTGGGCAGGGGTGAGACCCAGTACTTC. Its translation is CASSPLVGRGETQYF.

The V gene is TRBV6-2 or TRBV6-3, the J gene TRBJ2-7; no clear D gene. V dropped 5 bases and J dropped 0 bases, with 5 bases sitting between them. The germline V gene has CDR1 MNHEY and CDR2 SVGEGT. The CDR3 totals 12 residues. The CDR3 reads CASSRYSYEQYF. The CDR3, as DNA: TGTGCCAGCAGTCGCTACTCCTACGAGCAGTACTTC.

This clone was recorded only once. V gene TRBV15 combines with J gene TRBJ1-3, with D maybe TRBD1 (5 bases). From germline, CDR1 is LNHNV and CDR2 YYDKDF (reference sequence). The V end was cut by 4 bases, the J end by 0 bases, with 10 bases between. The CDR3 has 15 residues. The CDR3 region has the DNA TGTGCCACCAGCACCAGACAGCCCTCTGGAAACACCATATATTTT. Protein product: CATSTRQPSGNTIYF.

This chain links TRBV27 with TRBJ2-3; TRBD1 aligns across 8 bases. Trimming removed 4 bases from V and 0 bases from J; junction bases left unmatched: 3. Germline V gives CDR1 MNHEY, CDR2 SMNVEV (reference sequence). The CDR3 is 15 residues long. CDR3 nucleotides: TGTGCCAGCAGTTCCAGGGGGCCGAGCACAGATACGCAGTATTTT. Its translation is CASSSRGPSTDTQYF.

This sequence joins TRBV6-6 and TRBJ1-1; D not certain. Germline assignment: CDR1 MNHNY and CDR2 SVGAGI (reference sequence). This CDR3 has 15 residues. Between the trimmed V and J ends, which lost 2 bases and 6 bases, there was a span of 16 bases. Here the CDR3 DNA reads TGTGCCAGCAGTTACGCCCCTGTGAGGGCGGCTGAAGCTTTCTTT. It translates to CASSYAPVRAAEAFF.

The rearrangement joins TRBV27 to TRBJ1-4, with D tentatively TRBD1 (6 bases). Germline values: CDR1 MNHEY, CDR2 SMNVEV (reference sequence). This CDR3 is 14 amino acids long. Trimming took off 8 bases at V and 6 bases at J, with 16 bases between the two ends. The CDR3 sequence is CASGWGGRDEKLFF. The CDR3 bases are TGTGCCAGCGGTTGGGGGGGGCGGGATGAAAAACTGTTTTTT.

The chain is built from TRBV11-2 and TRBJ2-1; 8 positions agree with TRBD1. Germline V gene sequence: CDR1 SGHAT, CDR2 FQNNGV. V lost 6 bases and J lost 5; bases outside the gene matches: 3. There are 13 residues in the CDR3. The CDR3 loop is CASRRTGNNEQFF. The CDR3 nucleotides read TGTGCCAGCAGGCGGACAGGGAACAATGAGCAGTTCTTC.

The genes are TRBV25-1 and TRBJ2-2; 12 bases align to TRBD2. The CDR3 covers 14 residues. Germline CDR1 and CDR2: MGHDK and SYGVNS. J lost 4 bases, V lost 6 bases, and 0 bases had no gene match. CDR3: CASRLAGGTGELFF. The DNA for the CDR3 is TGTGCCAGCAGACTAGCGGGGGGCACCGGGGAGCTGTTTTTT.

This clone has ten or more counts. As DNA, the CDR3 is TGTGCCAGCAGCACCCGGACAGGGGGGTCCTACAATGAGCAGTTCTTC. As protein: CASSTRTGGSYNEQFF. The chain uses TRBV9 and TRBJ2-1; 10 bases align to TRBD1. The CDR3 is 16 amino acids. Losses at the gene ends were 4 bases for V and 1 base for J; bases not matched to a gene: 5. Germline CDR1 reads SGDLS; CDR2 reads YYNGEE.

The J gene is TRBJ2-7, the V gene TRBV6-5, with 7 bases identical to TRBD2. Trimming removed 4 bases from V and 6 bases from J; junction bases left unmatched: 12. CDR3 size: 15 residues. The germline gives CDR1 MNHEY, CDR2 SVGAGI. The CDR3 coding sequence is TGTGCCAGCAGTTCCTTCGGGGCCCCGGGGGGCGAGCAGTACTTC. The encoded protein is CASSSFGAPGGEQYF.

This clone was seen just once. The chain combines TRBV4-3 with TRBJ2-6; TRBD1 is a possible D gene (6 bases). The V end lost 0 bases, the J end lost 0 bases, and 15 bases lay between the germline ends. The length of the CDR3 is 19 residues. CDR1 and CDR2 (germline): LGHNA, YSLEER. CDR3 bases: TGCGCCAGCAGCCAAGATTTGCCGAGACAGGCCTCTGGGGCCAACGTCCTGACTTTC. This codes for CASSQDLPRQASGANVLTF.

The V and J genes are TRBV5-4 and TRBJ1-3; D is ambiguous. Germline V CDR1 and CDR2: SGHNT, YYREEE (reference sequence). The CDR3 has 17 amino acids. Trimming took off 2 bases at V and 0 bases at J, with 15 bases between the two ends. The CDR3 here is CASSFEPGRDSGNTIYF. The CDR3, as DNA: TGTGCCAGCAGCTTTGAACCGGGAAGGGACTCTGGAAACACCATATATTTT.

The sample holds one count of this clone. The chain employs TRBV7-2 and TRBJ1-2, with 8 bases aligning to TRBD1. The germline V gene encodes CDR1 SGHTA and CDR2 FQGNSA. The trim removed 6 bases at V and 2 bases at J, leaving 5 bases unmatched. The CDR3 contains 14 residues. CDR3 DNA: TGTGCCAGCAGGGGGACAGGAGGGAACTATGGCTACACCTTC. It specifies CASRGTGGNYGYTF.